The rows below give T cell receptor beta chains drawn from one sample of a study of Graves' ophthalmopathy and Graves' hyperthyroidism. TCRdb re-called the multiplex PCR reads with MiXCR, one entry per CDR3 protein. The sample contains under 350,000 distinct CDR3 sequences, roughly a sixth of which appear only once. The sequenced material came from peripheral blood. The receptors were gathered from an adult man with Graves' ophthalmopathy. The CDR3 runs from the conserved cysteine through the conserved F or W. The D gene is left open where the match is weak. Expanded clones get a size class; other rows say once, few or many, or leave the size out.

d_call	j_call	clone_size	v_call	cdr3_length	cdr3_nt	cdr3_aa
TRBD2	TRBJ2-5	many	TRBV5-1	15	TGCGCCAGCAGCTTTAGCGGGATTGCTCAAGAGACCCAGTACTTC	CASSFSGIAQETQYF
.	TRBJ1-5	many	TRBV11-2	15	TGTGCCAGCAGCTTAGTTGGCGGTAGCAATCAGCCCCAGCATTTT	CASSLVGGSNQPQHF
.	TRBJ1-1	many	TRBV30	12	TGTGCCTGCAGGTCGGTGAACACTGAAGCTTTCTTT	CACRSVNTEAFF
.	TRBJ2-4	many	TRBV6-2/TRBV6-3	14	TGTGCCAGCAGACTAGAACTAGCCAAAAACATTCAGTACTTC	CASRLELAKNIQYF
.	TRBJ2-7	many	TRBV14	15	TGTGCCAGCAGCCAATACCGGGGCCCCCCCGACGAGCAGTACTTC	CASSQYRGPPDEQYF
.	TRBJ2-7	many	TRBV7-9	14	TGTGCCAGCAGCGAGGGTTACGGAGCCTACGAGCAGTACTTC	CASSEGYGAYEQYF
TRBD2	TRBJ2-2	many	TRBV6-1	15	TGTGCCAGCAGTGCAACTAGCGGGATCACCGGGGAGCTGTTTTTT	CASSATSGITGELFF
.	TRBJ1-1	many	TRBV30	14	TGTGCCTGGGGTGCCCGTGCGGGGAACACTGAAGCTTTCTTT	CAWGARAGNTEAFF
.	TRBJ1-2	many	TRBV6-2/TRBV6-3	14	TGTGCCAGCAGTACCTCCGGGACGGTCGGCGGCTACACCTTC	CASSTSGTVGGYTF
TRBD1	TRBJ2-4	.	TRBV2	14	TGTGCCAGCAGTGAGGACAGGTCTAAAAACATTCAGTACTTC	CASSEDRSKNIQYF
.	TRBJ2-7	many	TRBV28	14	TGTGCCAGCACCATCGGCGGGACGTTCTACGAGCAGTACTTC	CASTIGGTFYEQYF
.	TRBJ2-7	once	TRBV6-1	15	TGTGCCAGCAGTGAGGGCGGGGGCACCACCTACGAGCAGTACTTC	CASSEGGGTTYEQYF
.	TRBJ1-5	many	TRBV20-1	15	TGCAGTGGAATCCAGGGCTCCCCAGATGGTCTGCCCCAGCATTTT	CSGIQGSPDGLPQHF
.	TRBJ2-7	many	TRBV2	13	TGTGCCAGCCAAACCGGGACGGGCTACGAGCAGTACTTC	CASQTGTGYEQYF
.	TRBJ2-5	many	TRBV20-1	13	TGCAGTGCGCCAATAGCGTCGAAGGAGACCCAGTACTTC	CSAPIASKETQYF
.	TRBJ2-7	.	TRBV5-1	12	TGCGCCAGCAGCTTACCAGGCTACGAGCAGTGCTTC	CASSLPGYEQCF
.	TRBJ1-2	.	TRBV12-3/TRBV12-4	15	TGTGCCAGCAGTCTCAGCGGGGTCTCATTCTATGGCTACACCTTC	CASSLSGVSFYGYTF
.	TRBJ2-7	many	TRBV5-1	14	TGCGCCAGCAGCACCTACAGGCCTGACTACGAGCAGTACTTC	CASSTYRPDYEQYF
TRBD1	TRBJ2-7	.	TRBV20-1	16	TGCAGTGCTAGAGACCCGGGACAGGGCATTACCTACGAGCAGTACTTC	CSARDPGQGITYEQYF
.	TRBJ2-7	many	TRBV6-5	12	TGTGCCAGCAGTTACAGTAGGCACGAGCAGTACTTC	CASSYSRHEQYF
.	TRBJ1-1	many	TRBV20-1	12	TGCAGTGGAGGGGGGGGATACACTGAAGCTTTCTTT	CSGGGGYTEAFF
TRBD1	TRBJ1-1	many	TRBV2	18	TGTGCCAGCAGTGAAGTAACAGGGGGCCGTAACATGAACACTGAAGCTTTCTTT	CASSEVTGGRNMNTEAFF
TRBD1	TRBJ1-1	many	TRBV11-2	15	TGTGCCAGCAGCCGGACAGGGGACCCGGACACTGAAGCTTTCTTT	CASSRTGDPDTEAFF
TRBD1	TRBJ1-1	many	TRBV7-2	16	TGTGCCAGCAGCTTATTTCAATTAGGGGGCAACACTGAAGCTTTCTTT	CASSLFQLGGNTEAFF
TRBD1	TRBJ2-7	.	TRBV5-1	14	TGCGCCAGCGCAGGACAGGGTAAGGCCTACGAGCAGTACTTC	CASAGQGKAYEQYF
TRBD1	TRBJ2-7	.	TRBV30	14	TGTGCCTGGAGTGTAAAAGGGGGCAGGTACGAGCAGTACTTC	CAWSVKGGRYEQYF
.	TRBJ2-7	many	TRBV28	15	TGTGCCAGCAGCCTCAGGGGCGGCCGTGGCTACGAGCAGTACTTC	CASSLRGGRGYEQYF
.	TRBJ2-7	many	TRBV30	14	TGTGCCTGGAGTGTACGTGGTTCCGGTTACGAGCAGTACTTC	CAWSVRGSGYEQYF
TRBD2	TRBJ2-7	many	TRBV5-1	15	TGCGCCAGCAGCTTGGTAGCTTCCGGGAGGGTCGAGCAGTACTTC	CASSLVASGRVEQYF
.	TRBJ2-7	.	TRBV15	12	TGTGCCACCAGCAGGTATTCCTCCGAGCAGTACTTC	CATSRYSSEQYF
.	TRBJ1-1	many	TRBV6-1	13	TGTGCCAGTTCTCATAGGGAGAACACTGAAGCTTTCTTT	CASSHRENTEAFF
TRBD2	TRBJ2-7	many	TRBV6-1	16	TGTGCCAGCAGTGAGTGGTTGGTAGCGGGTGGTTACGAGCAGTACTTC	CASSEWLVAGGYEQYF
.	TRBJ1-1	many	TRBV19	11	TGTGCCAGTAAGGAGGGTCCTGAAGCTTTCTTT	CASKEGPEAFF
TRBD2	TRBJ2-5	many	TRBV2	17	TGTGCCAGCAGTGAAGGTGGTAGCGGGGGTGGGCGGGAGACCCAGTACTTC	CASSEGGSGGGRETQYF
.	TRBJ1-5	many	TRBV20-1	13	TGCAGTGCTAGTGACAATAGCAATCAGCCCCAGCATTTT	CSASDNSNQPQHF
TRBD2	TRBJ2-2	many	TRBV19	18	TGTGCCAGTAGTATCTCGGGCGCTAGCGGGCCGGGCACCGGGGAGCTGTTTTTT	CASSISGASGPGTGELFF
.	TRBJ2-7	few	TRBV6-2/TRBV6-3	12	TGTGCCAGCAGGCCGACTGTATACGAGCAGTACTTC	CASRPTVYEQYF
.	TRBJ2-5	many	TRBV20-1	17	TGCAGTGCCAGACCCCGTGGGCAGGCCATCCTTAGGGAGACCCAGTACTTC	CSARPRGQAILRETQYF
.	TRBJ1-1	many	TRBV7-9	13	TGTGCCAGCAGCCCAAGTGGTGCAGGGCAAGCTTTCTTT	CASSPSGAGQAFF
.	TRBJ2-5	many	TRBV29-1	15	TGCAGCGTTGAAGGTCCAGGGATCTACCAAGAGACCCAGTACTTC	CSVEGPGIYQETQYF
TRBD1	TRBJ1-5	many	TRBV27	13	TGTGCCAGCCGGACAGGACGCAATCAGCCCCAGCATTTT	CASRTGRNQPQHF
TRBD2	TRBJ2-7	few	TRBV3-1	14	TGTGCCAGCAGCCCCCAGCGGGAGGGCCGCGAGCAGTACTTC	CASSPQREGREQYF
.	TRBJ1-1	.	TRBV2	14	TGTGCCAGCAGTGAGTTAGGGGCGAACACTGAAGCTTTCTTT	CASSELGANTEAFF
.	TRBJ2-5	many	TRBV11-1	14	TGTGCCAGCAGCTTAGGACGGTCCCAAGAGACCCAGTACTTC	CASSLGRSQETQYF
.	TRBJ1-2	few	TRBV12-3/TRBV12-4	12	TGTGCCAGCAGGATCAGTGGCTATGGCTACACCTTC	CASRISGYGYTF
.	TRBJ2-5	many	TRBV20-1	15	TGCAGTGCTAGAGATGTTCGTGAACCTAAAGAGACCCAGTACTTC	CSARDVREPKETQYF
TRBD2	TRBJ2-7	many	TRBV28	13	TGTGCCAGCAGTCCAGGACTAGCGAGGGAGCAGTACTTC	CASSPGLAREQYF